The subject of this entry is one T cell receptor (beta chain). This receptor's antigen is unknown. Nothing much larger sits one base from this clone, and base qualities are not available. The immunoSEQ Assay, a bias-controlled multiplex PCR, was used to amplify TCRbeta CDR3 regions from genomic DNA. The paper's processing steps were these. Within the assay, amplification of reference gene primers was used to estimate how many nucleated cells each sample contained. To quantify the absolute abundance of each unique TCRbeta CDR3 rearrangement, sequence reads were collapsed and filtered. Productive Simpson clonality was computed per sample as the square root of Simpson's diversity index over productive rearrangements. TCRdb's version of the immuneACCESS table is confined to in-frame rearrangements and falls short of the full clone set. An unresolved V gene accounts for under half of the shortfall where checked; the remainder is of unknown origin. The V and J calls and the clone size are those of that table, but D and trimming were determined from the DNA. The sample table holds around 500,000 clones, of which around 89% were seen once. The top ten clones comprise less than 2% of the sample.

Enrolling through a virtual design, the prospective study's participants ranged in age from roughly 18 to 89 years and lived across around 25 United States geographic areas. In the prospective study, cohorts were assigned on the basis of participant-reported clinical history obtained from a screening survey and a study questionnaire. ImmuneRACE Cohort 3 recovered participants were defined by two consecutive negative NP/OP PCR tests, healthcare professional clearance, or symptom resolution. Each participant in the prospective study had whole blood, serum and a nasopharyngeal or oropharyngeal swab collected by mobile phlebotomists. Prospective study participants could optionally give additional blood draws and questionnaires over a roughly two-month period. Before DNA extraction, blood samples from the prospective study were shipped at room temperature or frozen. The sample originates from a study of blood T cell repertoires in COVID-19 (dated by TCRdb to 2019 to 2021). With respect to the entire study: Collaborator samples came from the United States, Italy and Spain and covered acute and convalescent phases of COVID-19. The prospective study material was composed of cDNA or gDNA derived from T cells, B-cell-depleted T cells, or PBMCs. The dataset comprised deeply sampled blood TCRbeta repertoires from subjects exposed to, actively infected with, or recovered from COVID-19. A freely available public database, intended as a resource for researchers studying the immune response to SARS-CoV-2, is where the repertoires were released. The samples were drawn from the first 160 participants of the ongoing ImmuneRACE study and from some 1,300 subjects provided by 6 global collaborators. Nearly every sample came with metadata listing a de-identified subject ID, COVID-19 status, age in years and sex. Where available, HLA class I and class II types were taken from metadata supplied by the sample provider and were not determined by assay-based typing.

The CDR3 sequence holds 14 residues, the cysteine and phenylalanine included. The retained sequence is limited to the CDR3, 42 bases, with the frame set at the first base. Relative to germline, V is 4 bases shorter and J is 0 bases shorter, with 9 bases between their ends. As encoded in the germline V gene, CDR1 is SGDLS while CDR2 is YYNGEE. What the work shows at the level of the full study, not this receptor alone: How much clinical and demographic metadata was included differed by source and by participant, and the metadata was provided uncurated.

The specimen sequenced was PBMCs or T cells enriched from blood (not recorded which). The TCR was taken from a woman aged 40 to 50 who had recovered from COVID-19. The receptor chain draws on TRBV9 and TRBJ2-3, with a tentative D gene TRBD2 over 5 matching bases. The CDR3 region: CASSTSGSTDTQYF. The sequenced DNA is TGTGCCAGCAGCACCTCGGGAAGCACAGATACGCAGTATTTT. The variable domain in full, with residues beyond the CDR3 obtained from the reference TRBV9 and TRBJ2-3 genes, is DSGVTQTPKHLITATGQRVTLRCSPRSGDLSVYWYQQSLDQGLQFLIQYYNGEERAKGNILERFSAQQFPDLHSELNLSSLELGDSALYFCASSTSGSTDTQYFGPGTRLTVL.